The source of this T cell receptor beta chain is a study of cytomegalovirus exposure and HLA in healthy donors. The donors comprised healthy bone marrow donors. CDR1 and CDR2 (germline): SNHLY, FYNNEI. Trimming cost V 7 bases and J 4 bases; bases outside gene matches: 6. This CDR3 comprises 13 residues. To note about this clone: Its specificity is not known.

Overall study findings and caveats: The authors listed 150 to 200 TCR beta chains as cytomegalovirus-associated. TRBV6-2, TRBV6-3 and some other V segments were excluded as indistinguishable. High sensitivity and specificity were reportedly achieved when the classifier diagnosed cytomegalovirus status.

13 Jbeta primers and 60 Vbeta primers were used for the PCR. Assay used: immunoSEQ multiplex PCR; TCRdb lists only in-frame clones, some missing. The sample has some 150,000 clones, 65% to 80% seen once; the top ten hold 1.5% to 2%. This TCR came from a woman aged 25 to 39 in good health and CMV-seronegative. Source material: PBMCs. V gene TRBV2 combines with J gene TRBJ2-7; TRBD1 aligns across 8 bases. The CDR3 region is CASMRDRGYEQYF. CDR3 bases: TGTGCCAGCATGAGAGACAGGGGATACGAGCAGTACTTC.